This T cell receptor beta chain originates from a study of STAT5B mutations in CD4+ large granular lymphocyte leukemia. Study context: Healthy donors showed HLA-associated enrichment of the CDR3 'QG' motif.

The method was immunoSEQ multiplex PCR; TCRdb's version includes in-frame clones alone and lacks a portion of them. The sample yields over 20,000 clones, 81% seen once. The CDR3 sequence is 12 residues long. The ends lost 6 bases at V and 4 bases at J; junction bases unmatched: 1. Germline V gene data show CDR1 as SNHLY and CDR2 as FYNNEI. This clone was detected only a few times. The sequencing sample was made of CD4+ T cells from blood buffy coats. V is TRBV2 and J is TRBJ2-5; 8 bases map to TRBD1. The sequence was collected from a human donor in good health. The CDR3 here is CASSQGAETQYF. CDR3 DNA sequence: TGTGCCAGCAGCCAGGGGGCAGAGACCCAGTACTTC.